Sequencing of this TCR beta chain was carried out in a study of T cells expressing NK-cell markers. Germline V gene lookup returns CDR1 SGHRS and CDR2 YFSETQ. CDR3 length equals 16 residues. About this clonotype: The antigen is undetermined.

The TCR beta cDNA came from 5'RACE template switching with UMIs. For each CDR3 protein, TCRdb gives one entry from its re-call of the 5' RACE reads, without DNA. The sample totals around 550,000 distinct CDR3 sequences. General observations from the study: Whether expanded NKG2C+ T cell clones were HCMV-specific remained unclear. In roughly six donors, dominant NKG2C+ clonotypes were roughly 1.0-7.5% of CD8+ T cells.

The receptor's source is a man between 18 and 35 years old in good health. The sample was blood T cells: a sorted CD56 or NKG2C T cell subset, CD4+ or CD8+ T cells, or bulk PBMC T cells (not recorded which). The gene calls are TRBV5-1 and TRBJ2-1. Here the CDR3 reads CASSLVPGPTYNEQFF.